The 3 T cell receptor beta chains below come from one sample, sequenced in a study of tumor-infiltrating lymphocytes in glioblastoma multiforme (dated by TCRdb to 2016 to 2017). Sequenced on an Illumina HiSeq 2500. Using a modified ARM-PCR protocol with multiple V-beta primers and a C-beta primer, the team built TCRB libraries from RNA through three nested multiplex PCR rounds. TCRdb passed the public sequencing reads through fastp at Q25 and MiXCR, retaining productive beta sequences. Identical CDR3 protein sequences are pooled into one entry, listed with their most common genes and DNA. The sample yields some 9,300 distinct CDR3 sequences; 74% were counted once. The ten most abundant clones make up 60% to 85% of the sample. Material: brain tumor tissue. These receptors all come from a male donor with glioblastoma.

This clonotype was seen a handful of times. Compared with germline, one end of the junction differs, possibly owing to a read error. This chain connects TRBV29-1 to TRBJ2-7; 7 bases map to TRBD1. Germline V gene sequence: CDR1 SQVTM, CDR2 ANQGSEA. The CDR3 spans 14 residues. Here the CDR3 DNA reads TGCGGCGTTCAAGGGACAGATGGTTTCTACGAGCAGTACTTC. It codes for CGVQGTDGFYEQYF.

The chain has TRBV11-3 and TRBJ2-7, with a weak D call TRBD1 (5 bases). The CDR3 sequence is 15 residues long. Germline assignment: CDR1 SGHNT and CDR2 YENEEA. Deletions cut 5 bases from V and 3 bases from J, with 17 bases between. For the CDR3, the DNA is TGTGCCAGCAGCCTAAGACAGATGAGTAACTACGAGCAGTACTTC. It translates to CASSLRQMSNYEQYF.

Sample share makes this clonotype medium-sized. This rearrangement joins TRBV20-1 to TRBJ1-6; D gene ambiguous. Germline values: CDR1 DFQATT, CDR2 SNEGSKA (reference sequence). Trimming cost V 6 bases and J 0 bases, with 12 bases left between them. The CDR3 loop spans 15 amino acids. The CDR3 DNA reads as TGCAGTGCCCCCGACGGGAGCTCCTATAATTCACCCCTCCACTTT. It specifies CSAPDGSSYNSPLHF.